A selection of T cell receptor beta chains follows, all from one sample in a study of identical twins. TCRdb re-called the 5' RACE reads through MiXCR, storing one row per CDR3 protein. Counted here are hundreds of thousands of distinct CDR3 sequences, around 6% occurring once; the ten biggest clones make up approximately 2%. Material: naive T cells sorted from blood. These receptors were collected from a man aged 18 to 29 in good health. Each CDR3 is given with its conserved first and last residue. Each record gives: CDR3 protein, V gene, CDR3 length.

CDR3aa: CAWTRQGINQPQHF
v_gene: TRBV30
len: 14

CDR3aa: CASRSLGANTEAFF
v_gene: TRBV5-1
len: 14

CDR3aa: CASMGQGTQYF
v_gene: TRBV28
len: 11

CDR3aa: CASSQTIAGESYNEQFF
v_gene: TRBV4-3
len: 17

CDR3aa: CASSEFTEAFF
v_gene: TRBV25-1
len: 11

CDR3aa: CASREVNGELFF
v_gene: TRBV5-1
len: 12

CDR3aa: CASSPGRKTFYEQYF
v_gene: TRBV18
len: 15

CDR3aa: CSVEWKGSYNEQFF
v_gene: TRBV29-1
len: 14

CDR3aa: CASNIGQYTGELFF
v_gene: TRBV9
len: 14

CDR3aa: CASGIPGQTLNGYTF
v_gene: TRBV5-1
len: 15

CDR3aa: CASSYSSPIWAQETQYF
v_gene: TRBV6-5
len: 17

CDR3aa: CASRVSGAEGGEQFF
v_gene: TRBV7-3
len: 15

CDR3aa: CAISDHSSGRFYNEQFF
v_gene: TRBV10-3
len: 17

CDR3aa: CASSSTTGSLEQYF
v_gene: TRBV5-6
len: 14

CDR3aa: CACAYSVSGANVLTF
v_gene: TRBV5-1
len: 15

CDR3aa: CASSSGPQGATDTQYF
v_gene: TRBV5-6
len: 16

CDR3aa: CAIKRERSNEQYF
v_gene: TRBV10-3
len: 13